These T cell receptor beta chains were read from a single sample in a study of blood T cell dynamics during melanoma immunotherapy. TCRdb's table, derived via immunoSEQ multiplex PCR, lists solely in-frame clones and lacks some. The repertoire holds over 13,000 clones, with about 83% as singletons. The sample here was blood, taken from a patient treated with checkpoint blockade. Source of these receptors: a human donor with melanoma. Each CDR3 is given with its conserved first and last residue. A D gene is named only where the DNA matches it firmly. Clone size appears in some rows only: once, few, many, or a class for an expanded clone.

TRBJ2-3 | - | TRBV5-1 | - | CASSLVMVGGTDTQYF | TGCGCCAGCAGCTTGGTTATGGTAGGGGGCACAGATACGCAGTATTTT
TRBJ2-4 | - | TRBV2 | - | CASWGMAKNIQYF | TGTGCCAGCTGGGGGATGGCCAAAAACATTCAGTACTTC
TRBJ2-2 | - | TRBV6-5 | TRBD1 | CASSFTGGNTGELFF | TGTGCCAGCAGTTTCACAGGGGGGAACACCGGGGAGCTGTTTTTT
TRBJ2-1 | - | TRBV28 | - | CASSLIYGSSYNEQFF | TGTGCCAGCAGTTTAATCTACGGGAGCTCCTACAATGAGCAGTTCTTC
TRBJ2-2 | - | TRBV27 | - | CASSPPYPGELFF | TGTGCCAGCAGTCCACCGTACCCCGGGGAGCTGTTTTTT
TRBJ2-7 | - | TRBV27 | TRBD1 | CASSYRGSNYEQYF | TGTGCCAGCAGTTACAGGGGATCCAACTACGAGCAGTACTTC
TRBJ2-7 | - | TRBV2 | - | CASARGGIYEQYF | TGTGCCAGCGCTAGGGGCGGCATCTACGAGCAGTACTTC
TRBJ2-1 | - | TRBV5-1 | TRBD2 | CASSGDLAGGRNNEQFF | TGCGCCAGCAGCGGTGACCTAGCGGGGGGGCGGAACAATGAGCAGTTCTTC
TRBJ2-7 | - | TRBV27 | TRBD1 | CASSPRDRGGHEQYF | TGTGCCAGCAGTCCAAGGGACAGGGGGGGGCACGAGCAGTACTTC
TRBJ1-1 | few | TRBV29-1 | - | CSVWDTNRAFF | TGCAGCGTATGGGACACAAATCGAGCTTTCTTT
TRBJ2-6 | - | TRBV5-1 | - | CASSLVYREGANVLTF | TGCGCCAGCAGCTTGGTGTACAGAGAGGGGGCCAACGTCCTGACTTTC
TRBJ2-7 | - | TRBV6-1 | TRBD1 | CASTQDRGPYEQYF | TGTGCCAGCACCCAGGACAGGGGGCCCTACGAGCAGTACTTC
TRBJ1-5 | - | TRBV7-4 | TRBD1 | CASSRDRGNQPQHF | TGTGCCAGCAGCCGCGACAGGGGCAATCAGCCCCAGCATTTT
TRBJ2-7 | - | TRBV11-2 | - | CASSLWQTYYEQYF | TGTGCCAGCAGCTTATGGCAGACTTACTACGAGCAGTACTTC
TRBJ2-7 | - | TRBV14 | - | CASSQAGGLFAEQYF | TGTGCCAGCAGCCAAGCGGGTGGGTTATTCGCCGAGCAGTACTTC
TRBJ2-7 | few | TRBV28 | - | CASSRRASYEQYF | TGTGCCAGCAGCCGCCGGGCCTCCTACGAGCAGTACTTC
TRBJ2-7 | - | TRBV9 | - | CASSVLAPREQYF | TGTGCCAGCAGCGTCTTAGCCCCCCGCGAGCAGTACTTC
TRBJ1-1 | - | TRBV6-5 | - | CASSYGGMVTEAFF | TGTGCCAGCAGTTATGGGGGCATGGTCACTGAAGCTTTCTTT
TRBJ2-3 | once | TRBV28 | - | CASSLTYTDTQYF | TGTGCCAGCAGTTTGACATACACAGATACGCAGTATTTT
TRBJ2-5 | - | TRBV30 | - | CAWSWTAQETQYF | TGTGCCTGGAGTTGGACAGCGCAAGAGACCCAGTACTTC
TRBJ2-7 | few | TRBV18 | TRBD1 | CASSPNRGPYEQYF | TGTGCCAGCTCACCTAACAGGGGGCCGTACGAGCAGTACTTC
TRBJ1-5 | few | TRBV19 | - | CASDRSSNQPQHF | TGTGCCAGTGACAGGTCAAGCAATCAGCCCCAGCATTTT
TRBJ1-1 | - | TRBV21-1 | - | CARPGQSTEAFF | TGTGCCAGACCGGGACAGTCCACTGAAGCTTTCTTT
TRBJ1-2 | - | TRBV6-1 | - | CASSESGRATYTF | TGTGCCAGCAGTGAGAGTGGCCGGGCAACCTACACCTTC
TRBJ2-7 | - | TRBV7-9 | - | CASTAGSYEQYF | TGTGCCAGCACCGCGGGATCCTACGAGCAGTACTTC
TRBJ2-2 | - | TRBV2 | - | CASTLGGGTGELFF | TGTGCCAGTACCCTAGGGGGGGGTACCGGGGAGCTGTTTTTT
TRBJ2-5 | - | TRBV19 | TRBD1 | CASSDRVGTQYF | TGTGCCAGTAGTGACAGGGTGGGGACCCAGTACTTC